This T cell receptor beta chain was obtained from a study of response to subunit inactivated influenza vaccine. Study-level points and caveats: Authors suggested each seasonal flu vaccination may recruit only limited numbers of new T cells.

Germline CDR1 and CDR2: SEHNR and FQNEAQ (reference sequence). V shed 3 bases and J 7 bases; nucleotides not matched to a gene: 9. The CDR3 is 15 residues long. This clonotype was counted only a few times. Its antigen is not known. TCRdb recomputed calls from the RT-PCR reads with MiXCR, one row per CDR3 protein. The sample contains hundreds of thousands of distinct CDR3 sequences, 12% to 15% of which appear only once. The specimen comprised PBMCs from blood, sampled 14 days before vaccination. The rearrangement uses TRBV7-9 and TRBJ2-1, with 7 nucleotides matching TRBD2. The receptor comes from a middle-aged man who received an inactivated influenza vaccine. The CDR3 region is CASSLVRGLSNEQFF. The CDR3, as DNA: TGTGCCAGCAGCTTGGTGCGGGGACTAAGTAATGAGCAGTTCTTC. Drawing the rest from reference TRBV7-9 and TRBJ2-1, the complete variable domain is DTGVSQNPRHKITKRGQNVTFRCDPISEHNRLYWYRQTLGQGPEFLTYFQNEAQLEKSRLLSDRFSAERPKGSFSTLEIQRTEQGDSAMYLCASSLVRGLSNEQFFGPGTRLTVL.